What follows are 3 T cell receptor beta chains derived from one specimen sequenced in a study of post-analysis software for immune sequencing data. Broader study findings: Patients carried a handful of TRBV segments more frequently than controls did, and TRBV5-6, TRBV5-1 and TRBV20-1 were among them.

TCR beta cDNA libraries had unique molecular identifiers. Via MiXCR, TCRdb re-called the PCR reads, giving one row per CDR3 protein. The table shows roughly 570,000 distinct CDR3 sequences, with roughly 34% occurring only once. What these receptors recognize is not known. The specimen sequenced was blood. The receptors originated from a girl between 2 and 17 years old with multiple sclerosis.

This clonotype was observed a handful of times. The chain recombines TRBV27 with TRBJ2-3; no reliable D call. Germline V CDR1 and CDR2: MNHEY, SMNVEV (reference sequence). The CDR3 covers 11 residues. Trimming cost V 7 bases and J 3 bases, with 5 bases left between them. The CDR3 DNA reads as TGTGCCAGCAAGACAACAGATACGCAGTATTTT. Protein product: CASKTTDTQYF.

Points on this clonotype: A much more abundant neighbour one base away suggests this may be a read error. CDR3 loop: CASSLVGGGNSYNEQYF. In DNA form, the CDR3 reads TGCGCCAGCAGCTTGGTGGGGGGCGGGAATTCCTACAATGAGCAGTACTTC. The chain uses TRBV5-1 and TRBJ2-1; the D call may be TRBD1 or TRBD2 (6 bases each). The J call is doubtful: the DNA matches TRBJ2-7 better. Germline values: CDR1 SGHRS, CDR2 YFSETQ. The CDR3 has 17 residues.

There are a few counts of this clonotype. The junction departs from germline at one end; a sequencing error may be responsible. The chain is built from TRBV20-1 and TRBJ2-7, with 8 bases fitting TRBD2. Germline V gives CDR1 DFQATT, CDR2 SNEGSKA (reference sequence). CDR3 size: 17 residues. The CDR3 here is CSAGDRFSRGASYEQYF. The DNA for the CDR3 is TGCAGTGCTGGAGATCGGTTTTCGCGGGGGGCCTCCTACGAGCAGTACTTC.